Sequencing of this T cell receptor (beta chain) was carried out in a study of shared clonotypes between healthy human individuals (TCRdb year 2020). Context from the whole study: A few men and a couple of women, aged 18 to 49 years, made up the cohort. Between about 0.94 and 8.9 billion PBMCs per donor were obtained by leukapheresis. For each donor, CD4 naive and CD4 memory were each run on three plates, CD8 naive on two plates, and CD8 memory on one plate. To estimate repertoire size and how much clonotype sharing occurs between individuals, the study deeply sequenced the blood TCR repertoires of roughly 5 healthy adults. To increase sequencing depth and limit assay-specific biases, TCR repertoire library preparation and sequencing were carried out by different laboratories using diverse techniques.

From the cysteine up to the phenylalanine, the CDR3 has a length of 13 residues. The kept DNA is CDR3 alone, 39 bases in frame from the first base. The germline V gene encodes CDR1 SGHDN and CDR2 FVKESK. The junction shows trimming of 1 base on V and 6 bases on J, plus 6 bases between the germline ends. Summary of the overall study and its limitations: When a handful of donors were compared, the shared fraction of clonotypes was about 5% for naive CD4, less than 4% for naive CD8, roughly 2.3% for memory CD4, and less than 0.45% for memory CD8. Only blood was sampled, and tissue TCR repertoires likely differ from those in blood. Compared with non-shared clonotypes, the clonotypes found in all four sorted-subset donors had higher generation probabilities. Naive subsets generally had larger estimated clonotype richness than memory subsets did. Rarefaction of sorted-subset datasets indicated incomplete sequencing despite the large sequencing depth. Pairwise subsampling indicated that sequencing depth was expected to affect the degree of clonotype sharing among donors. The genetic and exposure-history diversity represented was limited by the small number of donors.

Healthy HIV-negative adults with no recently reported acute infections or vaccinations were included as donors. Only Caucasian adults living in Nashville, Tennessee, USA were represented among the donors. CD4+ T cells were enriched through magnetic negative selection, after which naive cells were positively selected on CD45RA and the remaining negative fraction served as the memory subset. After blood collection by leukapheresis, PBMCs were isolated using Ficoll-Histopaque density gradient centrifugation and then cryopreserved in the vapor phase of liquid nitrogen. Analytical flow cytometry was used to check the purity and quantity of each magnetically sorted T cell population. Genomic DNA was isolated from every sorted fraction and measured by UV absorbance on a Nanodrop 2000c. As regards this clone: Its target antigen remains unknown. There are no base qualities to consult, and no much larger clone falls within one base.

TCR CDR3 regions were amplified from genomic DNA by multiplex PCR using the deep immunoSEQ assay. Extracted genomic DNA from each cell subset was distributed evenly across all wells of several immunoSEQ 96-well plates, and each plate was treated as a replicate. For sorted subsets, each replicate PCR was loaded with approximately 0.2 ug genomic DNA, equivalent to 30,000 or so T cell genomes. Purified libraries were measured with a Qubit 3.0 fluorometer, size-checked on a Bioanalyzer 2100, and measured again with the KAPA Library Quantification kit. Every immunoSEQ 96-well plate was sequenced on a separate single-read 150-cycle Illumina NextSeq 550 flow cell. Concerning the study's data processing: The immunoSEQ output contained only junctional sequences without quality scores, so filtering could not match that applied to full-length reads. Sequences were annotated with PyIR, a Python wrapper for IgBLAST v1.9, using IMGT germline references to assign V/J genes and CDR3. Reads with weak V/J assignments (E-value above 1e-6), missing CDR3, stop codons, out-of-frame junctions, or ambiguous translated residues were removed. V3J clonotypes were defined as sequences sharing an identical inferred V gene, J gene, and CDR3 amino acid sequence. Percentage overlap between repertoires was computed as shared unique clonotypes divided by the size of the smaller repertoire. RTK rarefaction, the Chao1 estimator, and Recon v2.1 estimates of unobserved clonotypes were used to assess repertoire richness. For all TCRbeta clonotypes obtained by the gDNA method from a few donors, generation probabilities were computed with OLGA. Here the immuneACCESS table is served through TCRdb, limited to in-frame sequences with V and J called. Missing clones are a known gap in these copies; in checked studies unresolved V genes cover under half, and the rest lacks a known reason. For V, J and clone size, that table is used; D and trimming come from the DNA. The sample table contains fewer than 1.6 million clones; only one count was recorded for 97% to 99% of them. Together, the top ten hold around 0.38% of the sample.

The sequencing input was naive CD4+ T cells sorted from blood. The intended sense of this specimen's cell subset or site label: CD45RA+ positively selected. The chain couples TRBV14 to TRBJ2-2; the D gene lacks a confident call. This TCR was recovered from a man younger than 45 in good health. In nucleotide form, the sequence is TGTGCCAGCAGCCAAGGGGTCCCCGGGGAGCTGTTTTTT. Its protein product is CASSQGVPGELFF. The CDR3, completed at both ends by the reference TRBV14 and TRBJ2-2 genes, gives the full variable domain EAGVTQFPSHSVIEKGQTVTLRCDPISGHDNLYWYRRVMGKEIKFLLHFVKESKQDESGMPNNRFLAERTGGTYSTLKVQPAELEDSGVYFCASSQGVPGELFFGEGSRLTVL.